This paragraph covers one T cell receptor (beta chain) sequence. The sample originates from a study of shared clonotypes between healthy human individuals. At deep level, the assay was performed. Some clones are missing from TCRdb's copy, which holds only in-frame ones; the method was immunoSEQ multiplex PCR. The table records more than 2 million clones, 95% of them present only once. CDR1 is SGHTA and CDR2 is FQGTGA in the germline V gene. Trimming removed 3 bases at V and 0 bases at J, with 13 bases between. This CDR3 comprises 16 residues. Sample: naive CD4+ T cells sorted from blood. Subset: CD45RA+ positively selected. The chain uses TRBV7-3 and TRBJ2-3, with D possibly matching TRBD1 (5 bases). The TCR was taken from a man in his late teens or twenties in good health. Written as DNA, the CDR3 is TGTGCCAGCAGCTTGTCCCAGGGTGGGAGCACAGATACGCAGTATTTT. Translating it yields CASSLSQGGSTDTQYF.